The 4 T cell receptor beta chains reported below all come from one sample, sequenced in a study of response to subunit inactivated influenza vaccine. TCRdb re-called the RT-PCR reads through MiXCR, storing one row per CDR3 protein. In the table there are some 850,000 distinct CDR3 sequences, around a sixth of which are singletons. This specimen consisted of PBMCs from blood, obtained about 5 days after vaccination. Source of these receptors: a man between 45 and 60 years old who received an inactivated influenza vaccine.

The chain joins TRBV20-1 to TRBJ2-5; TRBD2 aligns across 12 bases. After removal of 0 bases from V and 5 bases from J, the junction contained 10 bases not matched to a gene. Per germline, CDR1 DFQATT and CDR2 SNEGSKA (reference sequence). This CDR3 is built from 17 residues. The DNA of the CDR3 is TGCAGTGCTAGAGAACCATCTAGCGGGAGGGCCTTGGAGACCCAGTACTTC. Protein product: CSAREPSSGRALETQYF.

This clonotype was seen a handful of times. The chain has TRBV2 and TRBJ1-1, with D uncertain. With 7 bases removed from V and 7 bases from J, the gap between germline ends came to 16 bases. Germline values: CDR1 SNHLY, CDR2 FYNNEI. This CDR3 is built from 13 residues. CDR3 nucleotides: TGTGCCAGCATCACGGCCCCGACTATTGAAGCTTTCTTT. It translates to CASITAPTIEAFF. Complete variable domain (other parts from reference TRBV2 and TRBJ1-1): EPEVTQTPSHQVTQMGQEVILRCVPISNHLYFYWYRQILGQKVEFLVSFYNNEISEKSEIFDDQFSVERPDGSNFTLKIRSTKLEDSAMYFCASITAPTIEAFFGQGTRLTVV.

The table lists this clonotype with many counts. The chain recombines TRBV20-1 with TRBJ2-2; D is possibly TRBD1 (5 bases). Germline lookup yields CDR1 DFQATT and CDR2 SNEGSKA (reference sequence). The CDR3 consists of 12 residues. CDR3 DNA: TGCAGCGCCCAGGGGAACACCGGGGAGCTGTTTTTT. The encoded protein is CSAQGNTGELFF.

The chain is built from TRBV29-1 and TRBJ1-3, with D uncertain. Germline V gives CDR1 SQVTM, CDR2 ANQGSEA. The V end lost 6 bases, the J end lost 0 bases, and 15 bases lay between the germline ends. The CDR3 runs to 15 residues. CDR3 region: CSVLTDGDSGNTIYF. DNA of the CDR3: TGCAGCGTCCTGACGGACGGCGACTCTGGAAACACCATATATTTT.